This is a list of T cell receptor beta chains from one sample in a study of blood T cell repertoires in COVID-19. Clones were read by immunoSEQ multiplex PCR, and TCRdb kept only the in-frame ones, dropping some. The data hold over 50,000 clones, with approximately 84% observed a single time. The sample comprised peripheral blood. These receptors came from a human donor in a cohort sampled during active COVID-19. The CDR3 runs from the conserved cysteine through the conserved F or W. D genes are given only for firm matches. Only part of the rows carry a size: once, few, many, or a class if the clone is expanded.

>NA|TRBJ2-5|NA|14|TRBV2
CASSEAVVAETQYF
TGTGCCAGCAGTGAAGCGGTAGTAGCTGAGACCCAGTACTTC
>NA|TRBJ2-7|NA|13|TRBV7-9
CASSTTGSYEQYF
TGTGCCAGCAGCACAACAGGGTCCTACGAGCAGTACTTC
>NA|TRBJ2-1|TRBD1|15|TRBV5-5
CASRRQGAIPNEQFF
TGTGCCAGCAGACGACAGGGGGCTATCCCGAATGAGCAGTTCTTC
>NA|TRBJ2-2|TRBD2|18|TRBV6-2/TRBV6-3
CASSPGGSGRRNTGELFF
TGTGCCAGCAGTCCCGGAGGTAGCGGGAGGAGGAACACCGGGGAGCTGTTTTTT
>NA|TRBJ2-1|NA|13|TRBV23-1
CASSQLRYNEQFF
TGCGCCAGCAGTCAACTCCGCTACAATGAGCAGTTCTTC
>NA|TRBJ2-7|NA|15|TRBV7-9
CASSGHGTTYYEQYF
TGTGCCAGCAGCGGACACGGGACAACATATTACGAGCAGTACTTC
>NA|TRBJ2-5|TRBD1|13|TRBV5-1
CASRTGVEETQYF
TGCGCCAGCAGAACAGGGGTAGAAGAGACCCAGTACTTC
>NA|TRBJ2-7|NA|14|TRBV9
CASSVALGGYEQYF
TGTGCCAGCAGCGTAGCCTTGGGGGGCTACGAGCAGTACTTC
>NA|TRBJ1-1|NA|14|TRBV11-2
CASSLDLAHTEAFF
TGTGCCAGCAGCTTAGATCTGGCCCACACTGAAGCTTTCTTT
>NA|TRBJ1-1|NA|15|TRBV6-2/TRBV6-3
CASSYGREMNTEAFF
TGTGCCAGCAGTTACGGGCGGGAAATGAACACTGAAGCTTTCTTT
>once|TRBJ2-7|TRBD1|15|TRBV7-2
CASSPFGTGAREQYF
TGTGCCAGCAGCCCATTCGGGACAGGGGCTCGCGAGCAGTACTTC
>NA|TRBJ2-3|TRBD1|14|TRBV19
CASRTDRSVDTQYF
TGTGCCAGTCGTACGGACAGGTCTGTCGATACGCAGTATTTT
>NA|TRBJ1-5|TRBD1|15|TRBV30
CAWSVEGASNQPQHF
TGTGCCTGGAGTGTGGAGGGGGCTAGCAATCAGCCCCAGCATTTT
>NA|TRBJ1-4|NA|15|TRBV10-1
CASSESAGTNEKLFF
TGCGCCAGCAGTGAATCGGCAGGGACTAATGAAAAACTGTTTTTT
>NA|TRBJ2-6|NA|17|TRBV6-2/TRBV6-3
CASSPTGARAGANVLTF
TGTGCCAGCAGCCCTACAGGAGCACGAGCCGGGGCCAACGTCCTGACTTTC
>once|TRBJ2-1|TRBD1|15|TRBV19
CASSSTGGTYNEQFF
TGTGCCAGTAGTTCGACAGGGGGGACCTACAATGAGCAGTTCTTC
>NA|TRBJ1-5|NA|15|TRBV6-5
CASSPGGSSNQPQHF
TGTGCCAGCAGTCCGGGAGGGAGTAGCAATCAGCCCCAGCATTTT
>NA|TRBJ1-2|TRBD1|13|TRBV27
CASSKQGAYGYTF
TGTGCCAGCAGCAAACAGGGGGCCTATGGCTACACCTTC
>few|TRBJ2-5|TRBD2|15|TRBV9
CASSVGGGLGETQYF
TGTGCCAGCAGCGTAGGCGGGGGGCTGGGGGAGACCCAGTACTTC
>NA|TRBJ1-2|NA|17|TRBV5-8
CASSLRPAGASTYGYTF
TGTGCCAGCAGCTTGAGGCCGGCGGGAGCATCAACCTATGGCTACACCTTC